This passage covers 18 T cell receptor beta chains from one sample sequenced in a study of cytomegalovirus exposure and HLA in healthy donors. The PCR employed 60 Vbeta primers together with 13 Jbeta primers. The method was immunoSEQ multiplex PCR; TCRdb's version includes in-frame clones alone and lacks a portion of them. The repertoire consists of approximately 240,000 clones, with roughly 80% occurring once and the leading ten covering around 5.7%. Material: PBMCs. Source of these receptors: a woman aged 40-49 years in good health and CMV-seropositive.

This chain uses TRBV27 with TRBJ1-4; 10 bases align to TRBD1. The V gene end was trimmed by 3 bases and the J gene end by 9 bases; junction bases not matched to a gene: 7. CDR1 and CDR2 (germline): MNHEY, SMNVEV (reference sequence). This CDR3 is built from 15 residues. For the CDR3, the DNA is TGTGCCAGCAGTTTTGGTATGGGACAGGGGAAAAAACTGTTTTTT. Its translation is CASSFGMGQGKKLFF.

The chain links TRBV11-2 to TRBJ2-2, with 8 bases aligning to TRBD1. The germline CDR1 and CDR2 sequences are SGHAT and FQNNGV. Trimming cost V 5 bases and J 4 bases; bases outside gene matches: 9. The CDR3 has 16 residues. The CDR3: CASSLTGGLGTGELFF. The CDR3 DNA reads as TGTGCCAGCAGCCTCACAGGGGGACTGGGCACCGGGGAGCTGTTTTTT.

This clone was detected only once. The chain is built from TRBV12-5 and TRBJ2-5; TRBD2 might be the D (5 bases). The J call is in doubt because the DNA end fits TRBJ2-7 better. This CDR3 is 15 amino acids long. The germline V gene has CDR1 LGHNT and CDR2 FRNRAP. CDR3 in amino acids: CASGLGETGSYEQYF. The CDR3 coding sequence is TGTGCTAGTGGTTTGGGAGAAACGGGATCCTACGAGCAGTACTTC.

The chain links TRBV19 to TRBJ2-3, with 7 bases aligning to TRBD1. The J segment lost 2 bases and the V segment lost 5 bases, leaving 16 bases of the junction unmatched. Germline CDR1 LNHDA, CDR2 SQIVND (reference sequence). The CDR3 spans 18 residues. In DNA, the CDR3 is TGTGCCAGTAGTTTAGGGGGAGCGAGACAGGGCCACACAGATACGCAGTATTTT. Protein product: CASSLGGARQGHTDTQYF.

The chain employs TRBV7-2 and TRBJ1-6; weak D call: TRBD1 (5 bases). Germline V gene data show CDR1 as SGHTA and CDR2 as FQGNSA. V lost 2 bases and J lost 7, with 18 bases in between. CDR3 length: 17 amino acids. The CDR3 spells CASSLSPGVGGNSPLHF. In DNA, the CDR3 is TGTGCCAGCAGCTTAAGCCCTGGTGTGGGGGGAAATTCACCCCTCCACTTT.

The J gene is TRBJ1-4, the V gene TRBV5-1; 10 bases are a match to TRBD1. Germline V CDR1 and CDR2: SGHRS, YFSETQ. The V gene end was trimmed by 1 base and the J gene end by 8 bases; junction bases not matched to a gene: 5. This CDR3 spans 15 amino acids. CDR3: CASSLQGQGREKLFF. The CDR3 nucleotides read TGCGCCAGCAGCTTGCAGGGACAGGGGAGGGAAAAACTGTTTTTT.

V and J are TRBV19 and TRBJ1-5; perhaps TRBD1 as D (5 bases). The CDR3 covers 15 residues. CDR1 and CDR2 from the germline V gene are LNHDA and SQIVND (reference sequence). V shed 1 base and J shed 0 bases, with 7 bases lying between them. The CDR3 DNA sequence: TGTGCCAGTAGTATAGCAGGGATTAGCAATCAGCCCCAGCATTTT. Encoded protein: CASSIAGISNQPQHF. The variable domain in full, completed from reference TRBV19 and TRBJ1-5, reads DGGITQSPKYLFRKEGQNVTLSCEQNLNHDAMYWYRQDPGQGLRLIYYSQIVNDFQKGDIAEGYSVSREKKESFPLTVTSAQKNPTAFYLCASSIAGISNQPQHFGDGTRLSIL.

The J gene is TRBJ1-2, the V gene TRBV4-2; D is uncertain. The V gene's germline CDR1 is LGHNA and CDR2 YNFKEQ. The CDR3 runs to 14 residues. The V gene lost 4 bases and the J gene lost 0 bases, with 9 bases spanning the gap. This CDR3 reads CASSLSISNYGYTF. For the CDR3, the DNA is TGTGCCAGCAGCCTGAGTATTTCTAACTATGGCTACACCTTC.

V is TRBV6-6 and J is TRBJ1-1; 8 bases agree with TRBD1. Germline CDR1 reads MNHNY; CDR2 reads SVGAGI (reference sequence). The V and J ends lost 6 bases and 0 bases, in that order; junction bases with no gene match: 6. This CDR3 is built from 15 residues. CDR3 sequence: CASSGQGRMNTEAFF. The CDR3 DNA is TGTGCCAGCAGCGGACAGGGAAGAATGAACACTGAAGCTTTCTTT.

This rearrangement joins TRBV5-6 to TRBJ1-1; D unresolved. Germline V gene data show CDR1 as SGHDT and CDR2 as YYEEEE. Trimming took 1 base from V and 0 from J, leaving 4 bases between them. The CDR3 sequence is 13 residues long. This CDR3 reads CASSLRVNTEAFF. The CDR3 nucleotides read TGTGCCAGCAGCTTGCGAGTGAACACTGAAGCTTTCTTT. The full variable domain, its missing parts supplied by reference TRBV5-6 and TRBJ1-1, is DAGVTQSPTHLIKTRGQQVTLRCSPKSGHDTVSWYQQALGQGPQFIFQYYEEEERQRGNFPDRFSGHQFPNYSSELNVNALLLGDSALYLCASSLRVNTEAFFGQGTRLTVV.

V gene TRBV7-9 combines with J gene TRBJ1-1; TRBD1 is a possible D gene (6 bases). V was pared by 5 bases and J by 2 bases, with 18 bases between. The CDR3 length is 16 residues. Germline CDR1 is SEHNR and CDR2 is FQNEAQ (reference sequence). The CDR3 DNA follows: TGTGCCAGCAGCCCAGCGGATGGGGGGGCCAACACTGAAGCTTTCTTT. Translated, it gives CASSPADGGANTEAFF.

The chain links TRBV10-3 to TRBJ2-3; 8 nucleotides line up with TRBD1. Germline trimming cut 0 bases from V and 1 base from J; bases unmatched to any gene: 9. This CDR3 is 18 amino acids long. The germline V gene encodes CDR1 ENHRY and CDR2 SYGVKD. The CDR3 coding sequence is TGTGCCATCAGTGAGTCGGGCAGGGGGCTAGGGGGCACAGATACGCAGTATTTT. This gives the protein CAISESGRGLGGTDTQYF.

The V and J genes are TRBV19 and TRBJ1-5, with D possibly TRBD1 on 5 matching bases. The germline gives CDR1 LNHDA, CDR2 SQIVND (reference sequence). This CDR3 has 15 residues. V lost 5 bases and J lost 0, with 11 bases in between. In DNA form, the CDR3 reads TGTGCCAGTAGTGCAGGGTCCTATAGCAATCAGCCCCAGCATTTT. This sequence encodes CASSAGSYSNQPQHF.

The J gene is TRBJ2-7, the V gene TRBV29-1; no firm D call. CDR3 length: 12 residues. The germline gives CDR1 SQVTM, CDR2 ANQGSEA. Trimming took 5 bases from V and 2 from J, leaving 10 bases between them. CDR3 nucleotides: TGCAGCGTTTTGTCAGAAACCTACGAGCAGTACTTC. Its protein is CSVLSETYEQYF.

The chain links TRBV7-6 to TRBJ2-3; D unclear. The CDR3 length is 15 residues. V lost 4 bases and J 2 bases, leaving 13 bases between the germline ends. Germline values: CDR1 SGHVS, CDR2 FNYEAQ. CDR3 protein: CASSSLLSITDTQYF. The CDR3 DNA sequence: TGTGCCAGCAGCTCCCTCTTAAGCATCACAGATACGCAGTATTTT.

The chain uses TRBV2 and TRBJ1-2; D gene ambiguous. This CDR3 comprises 11 residues. The germline V and J ends were trimmed by 8 bases and 2 bases, with 6 bases remaining between them. Per germline, CDR1 SNHLY and CDR2 FYNNEI. The CDR3 reads CASVRNYGYTF. DNA for the CDR3: TGTGCCAGCGTCAGGAACTATGGCTACACCTTC.

The gene calls are TRBV27 and TRBJ1-4, with D possibly being TRBD1 (6 bases). The CDR3 length is 16 residues. V dropped 5 bases and J dropped 4 bases, with 17 bases sitting between them. Germline-derived CDR1 and CDR2 are MNHEY and SMNVEV (reference sequence). The CDR3 sequence is CASSPLSTGFNEKLFF. The CDR3 nucleotides are TGTGCCAGCAGTCCCCTATCGACAGGTTTTAATGAAAAACTGTTTTTT. Supplemented by reference TRBV27 and TRBJ1-4, the full variable domain reads EAQVTQNPRYLITVTGKKLTVTCSQNMNHEYMSWYRQDPGLGLRQIYYSMNVEVTDKGDVPEGYKVSRKEKRNFPLILESPSPNQTSLYFCASSPLSTGFNEKLFFGSGTQLSVL.

This chain joins TRBV19 and TRBJ1-2, with unresolved D. The CDR3 consists of 12 residues. Trimming shortened V by 3 bases and J by 1 base, and 3 bases separated the two germline ends. CDR1 and CDR2 (germline): LNHDA, SQIVND (reference sequence). The CDR3 nucleotides read TGTGCCAGTAGTATCCTTAACTATGGCTACACCTTC. Translated, it gives CASSILNYGYTF. The variable domain in full, completed from reference TRBV19 and TRBJ1-2, reads DGGITQSPKYLFRKEGQNVTLSCEQNLNHDAMYWYRQDPGQGLRLIYYSQIVNDFQKGDIAEGYSVSREKKESFPLTVTSAQKNPTAFYLCASSILNYGYTFGSGTRLTVV.